Listed below are T cell receptor beta chains from one sample, sequenced in a study of blood T cell repertoires in COVID-19. Assay used: immunoSEQ multiplex PCR; TCRdb lists only in-frame clones, some missing. The data contain 350,000 to 450,000 clones, approximately 89% of them singletons. The sample taken for sequencing was PBMCs or T cells enriched from blood (not recorded which). The receptors were gathered from a woman aged 25 to 45 who had recovered from COVID-19. Both conserved end residues are part of each CDR3. Fields, in order: V gene, D gene, clone size, J gene, CDR3 protein, CDR3 DNA. A D gene is named only where the DNA matches it firmly. Clone size is not always given. Where it is, it says once, few, many or a class for expanded clones.

TRBV13,TRBD1,-,TRBJ2-2,CASTTGGQNTGELFF,TGTGCCAGCACTACAGGGGGCCAGAACACCGGGGAGCTGTTTTTT
TRBV5-1,-,-,TRBJ2-7,CASSFRDSVSYEQYF,TGCGCCAGCAGTTTCCGGGACTCGGTCTCCTACGAGCAGTACTTC
TRBV3-1/TRBV3-2,-,-,TRBJ2-1,CASSQEAGPTYNEQFF,TGTGCCAGCAGCCAAGAGGCGGGACCAACATACAATGAGCAGTTCTTC
TRBV12-3/TRBV12-4,TRBD1,-,TRBJ1-2,CASSSQGTGGYTF,TGTGCCAGCAGTTCACAGGGGACGGGGGGCTACACCTTC
TRBV19,-,-,TRBJ1-2,CASSPRGRGGYTF,TGTGCCAGTAGTCCCCGGGGGAGGGGTGGCTACACCTTC
TRBV7-9,-,-,TRBJ1-4,CASSRDIAQNEKLFF,TGTGCCAGCAGCCGGGACATCGCTCAAAATGAAAAACTGTTTTTT
TRBV19,TRBD2,once,TRBJ2-1,CASTTWAGGRMTLDEQFF,TGTGCCAGTACGACCTGGGCGGGGGGGCGAATGACGCTTGATGAGCAGTTCTTC
TRBV5-1,TRBD2,-,TRBJ2-1,CASSLFGLAGMGYNEQFF,TGCGCCAGCAGCTTATTCGGACTAGCGGGAATGGGATACAATGAGCAGTTCTTC
TRBV5-4,-,-,TRBJ1-2,CASSLAGPLYGYTF,TGTGCCAGCAGCTTGGCAGGCCCACTCTATGGCTACACCTTC
TRBV7-9,TRBD2,-,TRBJ2-1,CASSFRLAGVYEQFF,TGTGCCAGCAGCTTCCGACTAGCGGGAGTTTATGAGCAGTTCTTC
TRBV7-8,-,-,TRBJ1-1,CASSFHGEFTEAFF,TGTGCCAGCAGCTTTCACGGGGAATTTACTGAAGCTTTCTTT
TRBV18,-,-,TRBJ1-3,CASSPRTATSGNTIYF,TGTGCCAGCTCACCACGGACAGCCACCTCTGGAAACACCATATATTTT
TRBV4-1,-,-,TRBJ1-1,CASSHNRAATEAFF,TGCGCCAGCAGCCATAACAGGGCCGCCACTGAAGCTTTCTTT
TRBV7-9,-,-,TRBJ1-1,CASTEGGAVAEAFF,TGTGCCAGCACCGAGGGAGGAGCAGTCGCTGAAGCTTTCTTT
TRBV19,TRBD1,-,TRBJ1-4,CASSTWTGETNEKLFF,TGTGCCAGTAGTACTTGGACAGGGGAGACTAATGAAAAACTGTTTTTT
TRBV5-1,-,-,TRBJ1-6,CASSLEQGWSPLHF,TGCGCCAGCAGCTTGGAACAGGGTTGGTCACCCCTCCACTTT
TRBV6-5,TRBD1,-,TRBJ1-5,CASNGDRSNQPQHF,TGTGCCAGCAACGGGGACAGGAGCAATCAGCCCCAGCATTTT
TRBV7-2,-,-,TRBJ1-3,CASSPGTPYGNTIYF,TGTGCCAGCAGCCCCGGGACTCCATACGGAAACACCATATATTTT
TRBV7-3,TRBD2,-,TRBJ2-1,CASSRTSGALNEQFF,TGTGCCAGCAGCCGGACTAGCGGGGCGCTGAATGAGCAGTTCTTC
TRBV7-9,TRBD1,-,TRBJ1-5,CASSLGTANNQPQHF,TGTGCCAGCAGCTTGGGGACAGCAAATAATCAGCCCCAGCATTTT
TRBV5-6,-,-,TRBJ2-1,CASSADILSYNEQFF,TGTGCCAGCAGCGCTGACATCCTCTCCTACAATGAGCAGTTCTTC
TRBV18,TRBD2,-,TRBJ2-5,CASSPRALAGGETQYF,TGTGCCAGCTCACCAAGGGCACTAGCGGGAGGAGAGACCCAGTACTTC
TRBV27,TRBD1,-,TRBJ2-5,CASSSAWTGGSSQETQYF,TGTGCCAGCAGTTCCGCCTGGACAGGGGGATCTTCCCAAGAGACCCAGTACTTC
TRBV19,TRBD1,-,TRBJ1-6,CASAGTGYNSPLHF,TGTGCCAGTGCCGGGACAGGTTATAATTCACCCCTCCACTTT
TRBV21-1,-,-,TRBJ2-7,CASSDLSSTGGYEQYF,TGTGCCAGCAGCGACCTTTCGTCGACGGGGGGCTACGAGCAGTACTTC
TRBV27,-,-,TRBJ2-7,CASSLSFSRASHEQYF,TGTGCCAGCAGTTTATCGTTTTCCAGGGCTTCCCACGAGCAGTACTTC
TRBV16,-,-,TRBJ1-2,CASSLGTFFAF,TGTGCCAGCAGCCTAGGGACTTTTTTTGCCTTC
TRBV28,-,-,TRBJ1-1,CASSRNRVNTEAFF,TGTGCCAGCAGCCGAAACAGGGTAAACACTGAAGCTTTCTTT
TRBV20-1,TRBD2,-,TRBJ2-7,CSASGLAGGPYEQYF,TGCAGTGCTAGTGGACTAGCGGGGGGGCCCTACGAGCAGTACTTC
TRBV28,-,-,TRBJ2-3,CASSPGDTRGDTQYF,TGTGCCAGCAGTCCTGGCGATACAAGAGGGGATACGCAGTATTTT
TRBV30,-,-,TRBJ1-6,CAWNLVEQPGSPLHF,TGTGCCTGGAACCTTGTGGAACAGCCTGGGTCACCCCTCCACTTT
TRBV5-4,-,once,TRBJ2-2,CASSQVWQQTNTGELFF,TGTGCCAGCAGCCAGGTGTGGCAACAGACGAACACCGGGGAGCTGTTTTTT
TRBV11-3,TRBD2,-,TRBJ2-1,CASSAGGGDEQFF,TGTGCCAGCAGCGCCGGGGGGGGCGATGAGCAGTTCTTC
TRBV28,-,-,TRBJ2-1,CASREEVAENYNEQFF,TGTGCCAGCAGGGAGGAGGTAGCGGAGAACTACAATGAGCAGTTCTTC
TRBV7-9,-,-,TRBJ1-1,CASSLGGGLPYTEAFF,TGTGCCAGCAGCTTAGGTGGGGGACTCCCTTACACTGAAGCTTTCTTT
TRBV7-8,-,-,TRBJ1-6,CASSLDQTDSPLHF,TGTGCCAGCAGCTTAGACCAGACAGATTCACCCCTCCACTTT
TRBV7-6,TRBD1,-,TRBJ2-1,CASSFRGRLNEQFF,TGTGCCAGCAGCTTCAGGGGGCGCTTGAATGAGCAGTTCTTC
TRBV14,TRBD2,-,TRBJ2-1,CASSQELGLADSYNEQFF,TGTGCCAGCAGCCAAGAATTAGGACTAGCGGACTCCTACAATGAGCAGTTCTTC
TRBV5-1,-,-,TRBJ2-7,CASSSKYEQYF,TGCGCCAGCAGCTCAAAATACGAGCAGTACTTC
TRBV19,TRBD1,-,TRBJ1-5,CASTTGVSQHF,TGTGCCAGTACGACAGGGGTTTCCCAGCATTTT
TRBV11-2,TRBD1,-,TRBJ1-1,CASSRDRRNTEAFF,TGTGCCAGCAGCCGGGACAGGCGGAACACTGAAGCTTTCTTT
TRBV18,-,-,TRBJ1-1,CASSGNFGQNTEAFF,TGTGCCAGCTCAGGCAACTTCGGACAGAACACTGAAGCTTTCTTT
TRBV10-2,-,-,TRBJ1-2,CASRYREKAYGYTF,TGCGCCAGCAGGTACAGGGAAAAGGCCTATGGCTACACCTTC
TRBV6-2/TRBV6-3,TRBD1,few,TRBJ2-2,CASSYLRTGGTGELFF,TGTGCCAGCAGTTACTTGAGGACAGGGGGCACCGGGGAGCTGTTTTTT
TRBV10-2,-,-,TRBJ2-4,CASSELVAKNIQYF,TGCGCCAGCAGTGAGCTCGTAGCCAAAAACATTCAGTACTTC
TRBV27,-,-,TRBJ2-7,CASSLFPSLMYEQYF,TGTGCCAGCAGTTTATTCCCTAGCCTCATGTACGAGCAGTACTTC
TRBV7-2,-,-,TRBJ1-2,CASSLATGHGYTF,TGTGCCAGCAGCTTAGCTACAGGGCATGGCTACACCTTC
TRBV2,TRBD1,-,TRBJ2-5,CASSDRQGGVETQYF,TGTGCCAGCAGTGACCGACAGGGGGGGGTGGAGACCCAGTACTTC
TRBV5-1,TRBD2,-,TRBJ2-1,CASSLASGRSDEQFF,TGCGCCAGCAGCTTGGCTAGCGGGAGGAGCGATGAGCAGTTCTTC
TRBV28,-,-,TRBJ1-1,CASTVFEDTEAFF,TGTGCCAGCACCGTTTTTGAGGACACTGAAGCTTTCTTT
TRBV27,-,-,TRBJ1-4,CASSPSRGTAYVEKLFF,TGTGCCAGCTCTCCATCCAGGGGCACAGCCTATGTTGAAAAACTGTTTTTT
TRBV10-3,TRBD2,-,TRBJ2-7,CAISDQRGHEQYF,TGTGCCATCAGTGATCAGCGGGGGCACGAGCAGTACTTC
TRBV2,-,-,TRBJ2-7,CASSEALPRLGRPYEQYF,TGTGCCAGCAGTGAAGCGCTTCCAAGGTTGGGCAGGCCCTACGAGCAGTACTTC
TRBV6-6,-,-,TRBJ2-7,CASSFPDAASSYEQYF,TGTGCCAGCAGTTTTCCCGACGCAGCGAGCTCCTACGAGCAGTACTTC
TRBV5-4,TRBD1,-,TRBJ1-4,CASSSTSTGGHEKLFF,TGTGCCAGCAGCTCCACGTCTACAGGGGGCCATGAAAAACTGTTTTTT
TRBV7-9,-,-,TRBJ1-1,CASSPENTEAFF,TGTGCCAGCAGCCCAGAGAACACTGAAGCTTTCTTT
TRBV27,-,few,TRBJ2-2,CASSFWAGETGELFF,TGTGCCAGCAGTTTTTGGGCAGGGGAGACCGGGGAGCTGTTTTTT
TRBV5-1,TRBD1,-,TRBJ1-2,CASSPGQDGYTF,TGCGCCAGCAGCCCTGGACAGGATGGCTACACCTTC